Sequencing of this TCR beta chain was carried out in a study of T cell repertoires in cytomegalovirus infection (dated by TCRdb to the late 2010s). For context, the study as a whole: Donor HLA type was relevant to the analysis, as public TCR beta signatures indicated carriage of CMV infection together with the matching HLA type.

The paper's findings and limits, for the study overall: Cumulative frequency of public TCR beta family members discriminated carriers of CMV infection plus the relevant HLA type in this cohort and an independent 352-donor cohort. In the ex vivo response, HLA-C-restricted CMV-specific TCR beta clonotypes were dominant, and in two of eight donors the single most frequent clonotype came from this HLA-C-restricted group.

Reading from cysteine to phenylalanine, the CDR3 counts 12 amino acids. The entry retains the CDR3 DNA only, 36 bases that are in frame from base 1. Germline trimming amounts to 7 bases on V and 6 bases on J, with 6 as the count of junction bases outside the gene matches. CDR1 and CDR2 are read off the germline V gene as SQVTM and ANQGSEA. Sequenced using an Illumina HiSeq 1500. TCRdb trimmed public reads at Q25 via fastp, called clones via MiXCR and kept in-frame beta chains. Rows are unified per CDR3 protein, each entry keeping the most common DNA and genes. Counted in this sample were a few hundred thousand distinct CDR3 sequences; approximately 14% of them appeared once. The ten largest clonotypes hold 8.8% of the sample. About this clonotype: Its antigen remains undetermined. Base qualities are not recorded, but no much larger clone differs from it by a single base.

This TCR was recovered from a human donor in good health (CMV status not recorded). Some clones in this sample may be carry-over from other donors' samples. The specimen sequenced was PBMCs. The rearrangement joined TRBV29-1 to TRBJ2-1; 7 bases in the middle match TRBD1. Here is the DNA: TGCAGCGCCCGGCACAGGGGCAATGAGCAGTTCTTC. Translated, it gives CSARHRGNEQFF.